This T cell receptor (beta chain) was documented in a study of CD8 T cells in Susac syndrome. The V gene end was trimmed by 7 bases and the J gene end by 8 bases; junction bases not matched to a gene: 7. Germline CDR1 SQVTM, CDR2 ANQGSEA. The CDR3 totals 12 residues. The sequenced target, TCR beta, came from blood CD8+ and CD4+ T cells. TEMRA cells were enriched by FACS, and CD4+ and CD8+ T cells were negatively isolated. An amount of RNA that ranged from roughly 0.5 to 1 ug was reverse transcribed with random hexamers. Amplification of TCR beta CDR3 across 54 Vbeta and 13 Jbeta was performed with immunoSEQ multiplex PCR. TCRdb re-called the immunoSEQ multiplex PCR reads through MiXCR, storing one row per CDR3 protein. The profile shows roughly 200,000 distinct CDR3 sequences, about 95% of them singletons.

The chain uses TRBV29-1 and TRBJ1-2; 10 bases are a match to TRBD1. The clonotype was recovered from a human donor in good health. What was sequenced was CD4+ T cells from PBMCs. The CDR3 spells CSAQGTGEGYTF. The CDR3 nucleotides are TGCAGCGCCCAGGGGACAGGGGAGGGCTACACCTTC.